This TCR beta chain was identified during a study of beta chain features in type 1 diabetes. Findings and limits, study-wide: The study found that naive, central memory and Treg TCRB repertoires appeared more similar in patients than in healthy donors. Type 1 diabetes patients had VDJ junctions that carried fewer insertions and more deletions. Shorter TCRB CDR3s, moderately but significantly so, marked every one of the four CD4+ subsets in Type 1 diabetes patients.

Sequencing targeted expressed TCRB transcripts, as all isolated RNA had been reverse transcribed. Clones were read by immunoSEQ multiplex PCR, and TCRdb kept only the in-frame ones, dropping some. The sample yields about 120,000 clones, 17% seen once. Germline loops: CDR1 SQVTM, CDR2 ANQGSEA. V lost 6 bases and J lost 5, with 5 bases in between. The CDR3 runs to 10 residues. Donors underwent one heparinised blood draw, about 0.12 L on average. Each population that was sorted was more than 95% pure. Worth noting for this clone: The antigen is undetermined. Other DNA variants within this sample encode the same CDR3.

The material sequenced was central memory CD4+ T cells from blood. This chain uses TRBV29-1 with TRBJ2-1; weak D call: TRBD2 (5 bases). This sequence was found in a young man with type 1 diabetes. CDR3 amino acids: CSVADNEQFF. DNA of the CDR3: TGCAGCGTAGCGGACAATGAGCAGTTCTTC.